Listed below are T cell receptor beta chains from one sample, sequenced in a study of identical twins. TCRdb fed the 5' RACE reads into MiXCR, producing one record per CDR3 protein. The data contain more than 1.5 million distinct CDR3 sequences, about 31% of them singletons. Sequenced sample: cord blood. The receptors stem from a newborn girl in good health. CDR3s include the opening cysteine and the closing phenylalanine or tryptophan. D genes are given only for firm matches. Clone size is not always given. Where it is, it says once, few, many or a class for expanded clones.

NA,few,TRBJ2-7,TRBV27,CASSWRGTEDEQYF,TGTGCCAGCAGTTGGCGCGGGACAGAAGACGAGCAGTACTTC
NA,NA,TRBJ2-3,TRBV13,CASSRDLQTPRADTQYF,TGTGCCAGCAGCCGGGATCTTCAGACTCCCCGGGCAGATACGCAGTATTTT
NA,NA,TRBJ2-3,TRBV2,CASGRLPERDTQYF,TGTGCCAGCGGTAGACTCCCGGAGCGGGATACGCAGTATTTT
TRBD1,NA,TRBJ2-7,TRBV24-1,CATSVPDRSSYEQYF,TGTGCCACCAGTGTTCCGGACAGGAGCTCCTACGAGCAGTACTTC
TRBD1,few,TRBJ1-4,TRBV12-3/TRBV12-4,CASSPTGSFEKLFF,TGTGCCAGCAGTCCGACAGGGAGTTTCGAAAAACTGTTTTTT
NA,many,TRBJ2-5,TRBV27,CASSNLALHQETQYF,TGTGCCAGCAGTAACCTAGCGCTTCACCAAGAGACCCAGTACTTC
NA,many,TRBJ2-7,TRBV28,CASSLDPQNEQYF,TGTGCCAGCAGTTTAGATCCCCAGAACGAGCAGTACTTC
TRBD2,NA,TRBJ2-5,TRBV28,CASRPSGPYQETQYF,TGTGCCAGCAGGCCTAGCGGCCCGTACCAAGAGACCCAGTACTTC
TRBD2,NA,TRBJ2-3,TRBV29-1,CSGRLATDTQYF,TGCAGCGGCCGACTAGCCACAGATACGCAGTATTTT
TRBD1,few,TRBJ2-1,TRBV28,CASSFPTGPYNEQFF,TGTGCCAGCAGTTTTCCGACAGGGCCCTACAATGAGCAGTTCTTC
NA,few,TRBJ2-3,TRBV12-3/TRBV12-4,CASNRDTDTQYF,TGTGCCAGCAATAGGGACACAGATACGCAGTATTTT
NA,NA,TRBJ2-3,TRBV2,CASSGVGGMADTQYF,TGTGCCAGCAGTGGGGTCGGTGGTATGGCAGATACGCAGTATTTT
NA,few,TRBJ2-2,TRBV24-1,CATSTGKDTGELFF,TGTGCCACCAGTACAGGAAAGGACACCGGGGAGCTGTTTTTT
TRBD2,NA,TRBJ2-2,TRBV5-6,CASSLGRESYTGELFF,TGTGCCAGCAGCTTAGGGCGGGAGTCGTACACCGGGGAGTTGTTTTTT